This T cell receptor beta chain was retrieved from a study of early stage breast cancer tumors. As for the study in general: Of around 15 invasive breast tumors, about twelve were hormone receptor-positive, HER2-negative.

Normal breast often needed roughly 100-310 mg of tissue for enough DNA. General study points: Functional markers like CD4, CD8 and FOXP3 were missed in bulk sequencing. Compared with adjacent normal breast, tumors showed about 2.5-fold denser, more clonal T cells.

Worth noting for this clone: The antigen is not known.

In germline, CDR1 is SGHTA, CDR2 FQGTGA. CDR3 size: 14 residues. V lost 2 bases and J 3 bases, leaving 8 bases between the germline ends. This table comes from immunoSEQ multiplex PCR, and its TCRdb copy is limited to in-frame clones, with some not included. The table includes 8,500 to 10,000 clones, about 78% detected once. This receptor was identified in a person aged 35-49 years with breast cancer. The chain joins TRBV7-3 to TRBJ2-1; D uncertain. Sequencing was carried out using normal breast tissue next to the tumor. CDR3 sequence reads: CASSLSNNYNEQFF. The CDR3 DNA sequence: TGTGCCAGCAGCTTATCGAACAACTACAATGAGCAGTTCTTC.